This T cell receptor beta chain was obtained from a study of T-cell memory formation after mild COVID-19. General observations from the study: Some clones that responded turned up in pre-infection memory, which suggests that cross-reactive memory joined in. A balance of CD4 and CD8 characterized clones contracting day 15 to 85, whereas later expanders leaned CD4+. Shrinking CD4+ clones resided mostly in CM and EM, and CD8+ ones in EMRA.

A single record per CDR3 protein comes from TCRdb applying MiXCR to the 5' RACE reads. The repertoire holds 500,000 to 550,000 distinct CDR3 sequences, with roughly 22% as singletons. Note on this clonotype: As yet, its antigen is unknown.

Germline V gene lookup returns CDR1 SEHNR and CDR2 FQNEAQ (reference sequence). V dropped 2 bases and J dropped 0 bases, with 14 bases sitting between them. This CDR3 is built from 17 residues. This sequence was found in an adult woman who had mild COVID-19 (a few samples of this study predate the infection). Cell type and time point are not known. The sample comprised PBMCs or a T cell subset sorted from them (not recorded which). The chain links TRBV7-9 to TRBJ1-3; D gene unclear. The CDR3 sequence is CASSLLAASSSGNTIYF. In DNA form, the CDR3 reads TGTGCCAGCAGCTTACTGGCGGCTTCCTCCTCTGGAAACACCATATATTTT.